This T cell receptor beta chain was retrieved from a study of blood T cell repertoires in COVID-19 (dated by TCRdb to 2018 to 2021). Notes on the research overall: The collaborator samples originated in the United States, Italy and Spain and spanned the acute and convalescent phases of COVID-19. Where available, HLA class I and class II types were obtained from metadata supplied by the sample provider rather than from assay-based typing. Subjects who had been exposed to COVID-19, were actively infected with it, or had recovered from it provided the deeply sampled blood TCRbeta repertoires that made up the dataset. The repertoires were made available in a free public database intended to serve as a resource for research on the immune response to SARS-CoV-2. The sample metadata nearly always contained a de-identified subject ID, COVID-19 status, age in years and sex. The material from the prospective study consisted of cDNA or gDNA derived from T cells, B-cell-depleted T cells, or PBMCs. The samples were drawn from the first 160 participants of the ongoing ImmuneRACE study and from over 950 subjects provided by 6 global collaborators. The paper as a whole reports these results and caveats: How much clinical and demographic metadata was included differed by source and by participant, and the metadata was provided uncurated.

CDR1 is given as SGHDN and CDR2 as FVKESK, both from the germline V gene. V ends up 3 bases short and J 1 base short, with an unmatched junction base count of 12. The CDR3 goes from the cysteine to the phenylalanine over 17 residues. The only DNA kept is the CDR3, 51 bases in frame from the first base. TCRbeta CDR3 regions were amplified from genomic DNA using the immunoSEQ Assay, a bias-controlled multiplex PCR. In the paper's pipeline: Nucleated cell counts per sample were estimated from amplification of reference gene primers within the assay. To quantify the absolute abundance of each unique TCRbeta CDR3 rearrangement, sequence reads were collapsed and filtered. For each sample, productive Simpson clonality was calculated as the square root of Simpson's diversity index across productive rearrangements. TCRdb provides this immuneACCESS table in a form limited to in-frame rearrangements. Some clones are lacking; in checked studies, under half of them reflect an unresolved V gene, and why the rest are absent is not known. The D gene and trimming were derived from the DNA, and the V and J assignments and clone size from that table. Counted in this sample were about 150,000 clones; around 80% of them appeared once. The ten largest clonotypes hold less than 7.5% of the sample.

With regard to this clone: It lacks a known antigen. No base-level quality is on record; no much larger clone is a single base apart.

Enrolling through a virtual design, the prospective study's participants ranged in age from roughly 18 to 89 years and lived across 20 to 25 United States geographic areas. In the prospective study, cohorts were assigned on the basis of participant-reported clinical history obtained from a screening survey and a study questionnaire. ImmuneRACE Cohort 3 recovered participants were defined by two consecutive negative NP/OP PCR tests, healthcare professional clearance, or symptom resolution. Each participant in the prospective study had whole blood, serum and a nasopharyngeal or oropharyngeal swab collected by mobile phlebotomists. Participants in the prospective study had the option to provide additional blood draws and questionnaires over a roughly two-month period. Blood samples from the prospective study were shipped frozen or at room temperature prior to DNA extraction.

The sequence was obtained from a woman in her fifties or sixties who had recovered from COVID-19. Recombination connected TRBV14 to TRBJ2-7; TRBD2 aligns with 7 central bases. Sequenced material: PBMCs or T cells enriched from blood (not recorded which). The CDR3 loop reads CASSHSPGGRRSYEQYF. The nucleotide sequence reads TGTGCCAGCAGCCACAGTCCGGGGGGACGGCGATCCTACGAGCAGTACTTC.